This T cell receptor beta chain is from a study of blood T cell repertoires in COVID-19. Study details: Acute and convalescent COVID-19 specimens originated in the United States, Italy and Spain. T cells, B-cell-depleted T cells, or PBMCs provided the cDNA or gDNA that served as material.

This clone was picked up a small number of times. Per the authors' pipeline: Reference gene primer amplification yielded estimated nucleated cell counts. Clones were sequenced by immunoSEQ multiplex PCR, and TCRdb holds only the in-frame ones, with some missing. That table gives V, J and clone size, and the DNA gave D and trimming. The sample lists 50,000 to 80,000 clones; roughly 91% were seen once. V was cut by 6 bases and J by 4 bases, with 15 bases left in between. Germline lookup yields CDR1 LNHDA and CDR2 SQIVND (reference sequence). The CDR3 consists of 14 residues. The chain carries TRBV19 and TRBJ1-1, with D possibly matching TRBD1 (6 bases). The receptor comes from a man between 60 and 75 years old with acute or convalescent COVID-19. Sequenced sample: peripheral blood. CDR3 nucleotides: TGTGCCAGTAGAGTAACAGGGTCCACCACTGAAGCTTTCTTT. This gives the protein CASRVTGSTTEAFF.